The present T cell receptor beta chain was sequenced within a study of long-term antiretroviral therapy in people with HIV. An immunoSEQ assay, version v3.0, was performed at survey level. The protocol was immunoSEQ multiplex PCR, while the TCRdb copy is restricted to in-frame clones and leaves out a portion. This sample has around 18,000 clones, with about nine tenths found just once. A word on this clone: Its antigen is as yet unknown.

Germline V CDR1 and CDR2: PRHDT, FYEKMQ (reference sequence). The CDR3 runs 13 residues. Trimming took 4 bases from V and 2 from J, leaving 9 bases between them. Findings and limits, study-wide: The study collected no data on ART adherence, viral resistance or therapy changes.

This clonotype was sampled from a man aged 45-60 years with HIV. The rearrangement uses TRBV13 and TRBJ2-7; possible D gene TRBD2, 5 bases. Here the sequenced sample was unsorted PBMCs, taken 3 years after starting antiretroviral therapy. As DNA, the CDR3 is TGTGCCAGCAGCTCGAGGGTAACCTACGAGCAGTACTTC. It specifies CASSSRVTYEQYF.